The 2 T cell receptor beta chains below were found in one sample sequenced in a study of cytomegalovirus exposure and HLA in healthy donors (dated by TCRdb to about 2017). Library preparation employed the immunoSEQ multiplex PCR assay. TCRdb's version of the immuneACCESS table is confined to in-frame rearrangements and falls short of the full clone set. An unresolved V gene accounts for under half of the shortfall where checked; the remainder is of unknown origin. This sample is represented by fewer than 85,000 clones; around nine tenths of them were singletons. The leading ten clones occupy about 4.1% of the sample. The sample taken for sequencing was PBMCs. Receptors originate from a woman aged 18-35 years in good health and CMV-seropositive.

This chain joins TRBV6-6 and TRBJ2-7; 7 bases align to TRBD1. The CDR3 consists of 13 residues. Germline CDR1 reads MNHNY; CDR2 reads SVGAGI (reference sequence). V was clipped by 5 bases and J by 3 bases; unmatched bases: 4. The CDR3 nucleotides are TGTGCCAGCAGTCTAAGGACAGGCTACGAGCAGTACTTC. This translates into CASSLRTGYEQYF.

This sequence joins TRBV6-5 and TRBJ1-6; weak D call: TRBD1 (5 bases). The CDR3 is made up of 14 amino acids. V was clipped by 4 bases and J by 6 bases, with 10 bases between them. Germline V lookup: CDR1 MNHEY, CDR2 SVGAGI. The CDR3 loop reads CASSSLRGNSPLHF. The CDR3 DNA reads as TGTGCCAGCAGTTCATTAAGGGGTAATTCACCCCTCCACTTT.